The 32 T cell receptor beta chains below come from one sample, sequenced in a study of T cell responses to AZD1222 COVID-19 vaccine. Method: immunoSEQ multiplex PCR; TCRdb's copy keeps in-frame clones and lacks some. This sample has under 150,000 clones, with about 91% found just once. The sample consisted of peripheral blood, taken on day 0 of AZD1222 vaccination. Receptor source: an adult in good health.

V is TRBV7-9 and J is TRBJ2-7, with TRBD2 matching 14 bases. Germline V gives CDR1 SEHNR, CDR2 FQNEAQ (reference sequence). V dropped 0 bases and J dropped 4; count of bases not matched to a gene: 2. The CDR3 loop spans 16 amino acids. Here the CDR3 reads CASSLARTSGGYEQYF. In DNA form, the CDR3 reads TGTGCCAGCAGCTTAGCCCGGACTAGCGGGGGGTACGAGCAGTACTTC.

V and J are TRBV11-2 and TRBJ1-2; TRBD1 matches at 7 bases. Germline CDR1 is SGHAT and CDR2 is FQNNGV. Trimming at V came to 1 base and at J to 4 bases, leaving 6 bases not matched to a gene. The CDR3 is made up of 15 amino acids. The CDR3 is CASSLVPGGTYGYTF. The CDR3 DNA is TGTGCCAGCAGCTTAGTCCCAGGGGGGACCTATGGCTACACCTTC.

CDR3: CATGIQNYGYTF. For the CDR3, the DNA is TGTGCCACAGGGATACAAAACTATGGCTACACCTTC. The chain carries TRBV19 and TRBJ1-2; the D gene is possibly TRBD1 (5 bases). The CDR3 loop spans 12 amino acids. The germline V and J ends were trimmed by 10 bases and 2 bases, with 11 bases remaining between them. Per the germline V gene, CDR1 is LNHDA and CDR2 is SQIVND (reference sequence).

CDR3: CASSPGVGPHYGYTF. For the CDR3, the DNA is TGTGCCAGCTCACCGGGGGTCGGACCCCACTATGGCTACACCTTC. V is TRBV18 and J is TRBJ1-2; the D gene is possibly TRBD1 (5 bases). V was trimmed by 3 bases and J by 3 bases, leaving 14 bases between them. CDR1 is KGHSH, CDR2 LQKENI, per germline. This CDR3 comprises 15 residues.

The chain links TRBV4-3 to TRBJ1-6, with D perhaps TRBD1 (6 bases). This CDR3 spans 16 amino acids. CDR1 is LGHNA, CDR2 YSLEER, per germline. Trimming left V 0 bases short and J 9 bases short, with 15 bases between. CDR3 nucleotides: TGCGCCAGCAGCCAAGAATTGACAGGCCGGAGTTCACCCCTCCACTTT. It codes for CASSQELTGRSSPLHF.

The CDR3 DNA reads as TGTGCCAGCAGCTTAAGCCGGGACGGTAATTCACCCCTCCACTTT. Its protein is CASSLSRDGNSPLHF. The V call is TRBV7-3, the J call TRBJ1-6; D may be TRBD1 (5 bases). CDR3 size: 15 residues. V was shortened by 1 base and J by 6 bases, with 10 bases between the two germline ends. CDR1 is SGHTA and CDR2 is FQGTGA in the germline V gene.

This chain connects TRBV6-2 or TRBV6-3 to TRBJ2-3, with 8 bases that match TRBD2. After removal of 2 bases from V and 4 bases from J, the junction contained 5 bases not matched to a gene. Germline CDR1 and CDR2: MNHEY and SVGEGT. CDR3 length equals 15 residues. CDR3 amino acids: CASSYAGGNPDTQYF. Here the CDR3 DNA reads TGTGCCAGCAGTTACGCGGGGGGCAATCCAGATACGCAGTATTTT.

This clone was picked up one time. V gene TRBV12-5 combines with J gene TRBJ1-5; D uncertain. Trimming took 1 base from V and 0 from J, leaving 4 bases between them. CDR3 length: 14 amino acids. Looked up from germline, CDR1 is LGHNT and CDR2 is FRNRAP. The CDR3: CASGLADSNQPQHF. The CDR3 nucleotides read TGTGCTAGTGGTTTGGCAGATAGCAATCAGCCCCAGCATTTT.

The chain carries TRBV9 and TRBJ1-4, with 7 bases fitting TRBD1. From germline, CDR1 is SGDLS and CDR2 YYNGEE. The CDR3 sequence is 15 residues long. The ends lost 0 bases at V and 11 bases at J; junction bases unmatched: 10. The CDR3 DNA follows: TGTGCCAGCAGCGTAGCGGGACAGTCCAGCGACAAACTGTTTTTT. It is translated as CASSVAGQSSDKLFF.

The V call is TRBV2, the J call TRBJ1-6; 10 nucleotides match TRBD1. The CDR3 length is 15 residues. V was clipped by 7 bases and J by 5 bases; unmatched bases: 5. Germline values: CDR1 SNHLY, CDR2 FYNNEI. The CDR3 nucleotides are TGTGCCAGCAAGACAGGGGGCCCAAATAATTCACCCCTCCACTTT. Amino acids: CASKTGGPNNSPLHF.

The gene calls are TRBV4-3 and TRBJ1-6; no definite D call. Between the trimmed V and J ends, which lost 4 bases and 5 bases, there was a span of 18 bases. Germline loops: CDR1 LGHNA, CDR2 YSLEER. The CDR3 totals 17 residues. The CDR3 nucleotides read TGCGCCAGCAGCCGTGAGGCAGGAGCTTCTAATAATTCACCCCTCCACTTT. It codes for CASSREAGASNNSPLHF.

The V call is TRBV7-8, the J call TRBJ2-6; D call uncertain. The CDR3 contains 15 residues. With 7 bases removed from V and 2 bases from J, the gap between germline ends came to 12 bases. The germline CDR1 and CDR2 sequences are SGHVS and FQNEAQ. CDR3 amino acids: CASTLGGAGANVLTF. CDR3 coding DNA: TGTGCCAGCACCCTTGGCGGAGCTGGGGCCAACGTCCTGACTTTC. Filled out from reference TRBV7-8 and TRBJ2-6, the complete variable domain reads GAGVSQSPRYKVAKRGQDVALRCDPISGHVSLFWYQQALGQGPEFLTYFQNEAQLDKSGLPSDRFFAERPEGSVSTLKIQRTQQEDSAVYLCASTLGGAGANVLTFGAGSRLTVL.

V and J are TRBV5-1 and TRBJ2-3; D not certain. V was pared by 1 base and J by 5 bases, with 17 bases between. CDR1 and CDR2 from the germline V gene are SGHRS and YFSETQ. The CDR3 has 16 amino acids. The chain's CDR3 is CASSLTARSKGDTQYF. The CDR3, as DNA: TGCGCCAGCAGCTTGACGGCTCGATCGAAGGGAGATACGCAGTATTTT.

The chain couples TRBV24-1 to TRBJ1-2, with D tentatively TRBD1 (5 bases). The CDR3 totals 13 residues. Trimming left V 1 base short and J 7 bases short, with 9 bases between. Germline V lookup: CDR1 KGHDR, CDR2 SFDVKD. The CDR3 bases are TGTGCCACCAGTGATTTCCCAGGGAGTGGCTACACCTTC. It specifies CATSDFPGSGYTF.

The chain is built from TRBV18 and TRBJ1-1; possible D gene TRBD1, 5 bases. Between the trimmed V and J ends, which lost 7 bases and 1 base, there was a span of 13 bases. The germline V gene has CDR1 KGHSH and CDR2 LQKENI. The CDR3 runs 14 residues. CDR3 loop: CASLQVFGNTEAFF. In nucleotides, the CDR3 is TGTGCCAGCTTACAGGTTTTCGGGAACACTGAAGCTTTCTTT.

CDR3 region: CAWSPRQGARNTGELFF. The CDR3 DNA reads TGTGCCTGGAGTCCCCGGCAGGGGGCTAGGAACACCGGGGAGCTGTTTTTT. The V gene is TRBV30, the J gene TRBJ2-2; 8 bases are a match to TRBD1. The CDR3 spans 17 residues. Trimming took 2 bases from V and 1 from J; bases not matched to a gene: 9. Germline CDR1 GTSNPN, CDR2 SVGIG (reference sequence).

The chain couples TRBV7-7 to TRBJ1-3; D is unclear. The V end lost 6 bases, the J end lost 0 bases, and 9 bases lay between the germline ends. Germline V gene data show CDR1 as SSHAT and CDR2 as FNYEAQ (reference sequence). CDR3 length equals 14 residues. CDR3 amino acids: CASRGRDSGNTIYF. The CDR3 DNA sequence: TGTGCCAGCAGAGGAAGGGACTCTGGAAACACCATATATTTT.

J is TRBJ1-1 and V is TRBV7-2; TRBD1 is a possible D gene (5 bases). CDR3 length: 14 amino acids. Germline values: CDR1 SGHTA, CDR2 FQGNSA. Trimming pared 8 bases from V and 4 bases from J, leaving 17 bases between. CDR3: CASLGEWAGTEAFF. The CDR3 bases are TGTGCCAGCTTGGGGGAGTGGGCGGGCACTGAAGCTTTCTTT.

The table lists this clone with a count of one. The genes are TRBV6-6 and TRBJ1-4; D uncertain. Germline CDR1 and CDR2: MNHNY and SVGAGI (reference sequence). CDR3 length: 14 residues. Trimming pared 3 bases from V and 8 bases from J, leaving 13 bases between. CDR3 DNA: TGTGCCAGCAGTTATGGTTCAGGAGTCGAAAAACTGTTTTTT. It specifies CASSYGSGVEKLFF.

The chain joins TRBV28 to TRBJ1-4; 7 bases are shared with TRBD1. J gave up 8 bases and V 6 bases, and 12 bases lay outside the gene matches. The length of the CDR3 is 15 residues. CDR1 is MDHEN, CDR2 SYDVKM, per germline. Written as DNA, the CDR3 is TGTGCCAGCAGCCGTATCGACAGGGAGGGAGAAAAACTGTTTTTT. Its translation: CASSRIDREGEKLFF.

V is TRBV29-1 and J is TRBJ1-2; unclear D gene. V was clipped by 5 bases and J by 2 bases, with 15 bases between them. Germline-derived CDR1 and CDR2 are SQVTM and ANQGSEA. CDR3 length: 14 amino acids. The CDR3 sequence is CSVNEPIPNYGYTF. The DNA for the CDR3 is TGCAGCGTTAATGAACCTATTCCGAACTATGGCTACACCTTC.

This sequence joins TRBV27 and TRBJ1-1, with D perhaps matching TRBD1 (5 bases). The CDR3 covers 14 residues. Germline V gene sequence: CDR1 MNHEY, CDR2 SMNVEV (reference sequence). The ends were cut back, 6 bases at V and 0 bases at J, with 11 bases in the middle. The CDR3 region has the DNA TGTGCCAGCAGGATGACAGCCTTGAACACTGAAGCTTTCTTT. It yields the protein CASRMTALNTEAFF.

The rearrangement uses TRBV19 and TRBJ2-7; TRBD2 matches at 7 bases. The V gene end was trimmed by 5 bases and the J gene end by 4 bases; junction bases not matched to a gene: 11. The length of the CDR3 is 15 residues. Germline V CDR1 and CDR2: LNHDA, SQIVND (reference sequence). The CDR3 nucleotides are TGTGCCAGTAGTTACGGGACTGCGGGAGTTTACGAGCAGTACTTC. It specifies CASSYGTAGVYEQYF.

The CDR3 bases are TGTGCCAGCAGCTCCCCCGGGTGGGGCGACAGAGATTACGAGCAGTACTTC. This codes for CASSSPGWGDRDYEQYF. This sequence joins TRBV11-2 and TRBJ2-7, with D maybe TRBD1 (5 bases). CDR3 length: 17 amino acids. With 4 bases removed from V and 4 bases from J, the gap between germline ends came to 23 bases. CDR1 is SGHAT and CDR2 is FQNNGV in the germline V gene.

With regard to this clone: The junction does not match germline at one end; this may be a read error. This chain connects TRBV6-5 to TRBJ1-2; D remains ambiguous. From germline, CDR1 is MNHEY and CDR2 SVGAGI. This CDR3 contains 14 residues. This CDR3 reads CASQLAPLQVGYTF. Here the CDR3 DNA reads TGCGCCTCGCAGCTAGCTCCACTCCAAGTTGGCTACACCTTC.

The chain combines TRBV28 with TRBJ2-7, with unresolved D. V was clipped by 5 bases and J by 2 bases, with 4 bases between them. The length of the CDR3 is 11 residues. The germline V gene encodes CDR1 MDHEN and CDR2 SYDVKM. The CDR3 protein is CASSRTYEQYF. CDR3 nucleotides: TGTGCCAGCAGTCGGACCTACGAGCAGTACTTC.

The V and J genes are TRBV11-1 and TRBJ2-7; weak D call: TRBD1 (5 bases). This CDR3 comprises 13 residues. Trimming stripped 3 bases from V and 6 bases from J, with 12 bases between. The germline gives CDR1 SGHAT, CDR2 FQDESV (reference sequence). CDR3 coding DNA: TGTGCCAGCAGCTTGGCAGGGTCGGGCGAGCAGTACTTC. Translated: CASSLAGSGEQYF.

The chain recombines TRBV4-1 with TRBJ1-5; D may be TRBD1 (5 bases). Germline CDR1 MGHRA, CDR2 YSYEKL. This CDR3 has 14 residues. Trimming shortened V by 7 bases and J by 4 bases, and 14 bases separated the two germline ends. CDR3 sequence: CASNPGLGNQPQHF. The CDR3 coding sequence is TGCGCCAGCAACCCAGGGCTCGGGAATCAGCCCCAGCATTTT.

V gene TRBV9 combines with J gene TRBJ2-3; D call uncertain. Germline-derived CDR1 and CDR2 are SGDLS and YYNGEE. V was trimmed by 0 bases and J by 5 bases, leaving 16 bases between them. This CDR3 region has 16 residues. The CDR3 sequence: CASSVGGSPRRDTQYF. The DNA of the CDR3 is TGTGCCAGCAGCGTAGGTGGGTCCCCGAGGAGAGATACGCAGTATTTT.

V is TRBV3-1 (or the pseudogene TRBV3-2) and J is TRBJ1-3, with unresolved D. The CDR3 sequence is 14 residues long. Between the trimmed V and J ends, which lost 4 bases and 2 bases, there was a span of 9 bases. Per germline, CDR1 LGHDT and CDR2 YNNKEL (reference sequence). The CDR3 is CASSRAKTGNTIYF. The DNA for the CDR3 is TGTGCCAGCAGCCGGGCGAAGACTGGAAACACCATATATTTT.

The chain uses TRBV19 and TRBJ1-6, with D tentatively TRBD1 (6 bases). Germline-derived CDR1 and CDR2 are LNHDA and SQIVND (reference sequence). V lost 3 bases to trimming and J lost 7 bases, with 13 bases between them. CDR3 length: 15 amino acids. The CDR3 sequence is CASSMLGQRNSPLHF. In DNA, the CDR3 is TGTGCCAGTAGTATGCTCGGACAGCGCAATTCACCCCTCCACTTT.

The chain carries TRBV28 and TRBJ2-7; no reliable D call. The germline V gene encodes CDR1 MDHEN and CDR2 SYDVKM. V was trimmed by 6 bases and J by 0 bases, leaving 9 bases between them. CDR3 size: 13 residues. As DNA, the CDR3 is TGTGCCAGCAGCCCGGGCCTCTCCTACGAGCAGTACTTC. Protein: CASSPGLSYEQYF.